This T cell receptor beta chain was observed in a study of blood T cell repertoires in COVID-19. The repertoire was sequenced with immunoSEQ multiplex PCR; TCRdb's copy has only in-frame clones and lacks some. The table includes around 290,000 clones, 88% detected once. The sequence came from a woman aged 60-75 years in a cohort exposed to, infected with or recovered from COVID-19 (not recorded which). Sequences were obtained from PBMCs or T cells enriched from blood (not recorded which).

The DNA for the CDR3 is TGTGCCTGGAGTCCCCGACTAGCGGCGTGGAGGGGTGAGCAGTTCTTC. Translated, it gives CAWSPRLAAWRGEQFF. The V gene is TRBV30, the J gene TRBJ2-1; TRBD2 matches at 9 bases. Looked up from germline, CDR1 is GTSNPN and CDR2 is SVGIG (reference sequence). V shed 2 bases and J 9 bases; nucleotides not matched to a gene: 14. This CDR3 spans 16 amino acids.